Below, 31 T cell receptor beta chains from the same sample are listed, as sequenced in a study of cytomegalovirus exposure and HLA in healthy donors. Primers: 60 Vbeta forward and 13 Jbeta reverse. Data came from immunoSEQ multiplex PCR; TCRdb stores just in-frame clones and leaves some out. Among under 200,000 clones listed, 75% to 90% were seen once. Sequenced sample: PBMCs. The receptors were gathered from a human donor in good health.

This clone was seen a single time. V gene TRBV6-6 combines with J gene TRBJ1-3, with TRBD1 matching over 8 bases. The CDR3 loop spans 16 amino acids. Germline values: CDR1 MNHNY, CDR2 SVGAGI (reference sequence). The V and J ends lost 6 bases and 0 bases, in that order; junction bases with no gene match: 7. The CDR3 region has the DNA TGTGCCAGCAGCCGGACAGGGATACTCTCTGGAAACACCATATATTTT. It codes for CASSRTGILSGNTIYF.

As for this clone: The junction differs from germline at one of its ends, possibly a read error. The V call is TRBV2, the J call TRBJ1-1; no clear D. CDR3 length equals 13 residues. Germline V lookup: CDR1 SNHLY, CDR2 FYNNEI. The CDR3 region is CASSEDNLTEAFF. The CDR3 bases are TGTGCCAGCAGCGAAGACAATCTCACTGAAGCTTTCTTT. Combining the CDR3 with reference TRBV2 and TRBJ1-1 gives the whole variable domain EPEVTQTPSHQVTQMGQEVILRCVPISNHLYFYWYRQILGQKVEFLVSFYNNEISEKSEIFDDQFSVERPDGSNFTLKIRSTKLEDSAMYFCASSEDNLTEAFFGQGTRLTVV.

This clone has only one observation. The chain is built from TRBV6-5 and TRBJ2-1, with 14 bases fitting TRBD2. The germline V gene has CDR1 MNHEY and CDR2 SVGAGI. V was pared by 6 bases and J by 10 bases, with 5 bases of the junction left unmatched. The CDR3 sequence is 14 residues long. The CDR3 DNA follows: TGTGCCAGCAGGGACGGACTAGCGGGGGGCGAGCAGTTCTTC. Its protein is CASRDGLAGGEQFF.

The gene calls are TRBV10-1 and TRBJ2-7; TRBD2 might be the D (6 bases). Trimming pared 2 bases from V and 3 bases from J, leaving 20 bases between. There are 17 residues in the CDR3. CDR1 WNHNN and CDR2 SYGVQD come from the germline V gene (reference sequence). In nucleotides, the CDR3 is TGCGCCAGCAGTGAGGAGGAGGGGCGCTGGTCGAACTACGAGCAGTACTTC. It yields the protein CASSEEEGRWSNYEQYF.

The chain is built from TRBV5-6 and TRBJ1-2, with 7 bases aligning to TRBD1. This CDR3 has 14 amino acids. Germline V lookup: CDR1 SGHDT, CDR2 YYEEEE. The V segment lost 3 bases and the J segment 8 bases; nucleotides outside the gene matches: 10. The CDR3 protein is CASSYSNRGRGYTF. CDR3 nucleotides: TGTGCCAGCAGCTATTCTAACAGGGGCAGGGGCTACACCTTC.

The chain carries TRBV21-1 and TRBJ1-2; the table's TRBD1 call for D was not verified on the DNA. TRBV21-1 corresponds to a pseudogene. CDR3 length equals 15 residues. The CDR3 spells CASNPGQPAKRGYTF. CDR3 DNA sequence: TGTGCCAGCAATCCGGGACAGCCCGCGAAGAGAGGCTACACCTTC.

This clone was recorded once. The CDR3 DNA is TGCGCCAGCAGCTCGCAGGGGGCGGCTAATGAAAAACTGTTTTTT. As protein: CASSSQGAANEKLFF. This chain joins TRBV5-1 and TRBJ1-4, with 8 bases lining up with TRBD1. V was pared by 3 bases and J by 3 bases, with 4 bases of the junction left unmatched. CDR3 length: 15 residues. Germline V gene sequence: CDR1 SGHRS, CDR2 YFSETQ.

The chain links TRBV29-1 to TRBJ1-1; perhaps TRBD1 as D (5 bases). V was shortened by 5 bases and J by 0 bases, with 13 bases between the two germline ends. Germline-derived CDR1 and CDR2 are SQVTM and ANQGSEA. The CDR3 extends over 14 amino acids. CDR3 bases: TGCAGCGTTCAGCAGGGTGGTATGAACACTGAAGCTTTCTTT. Translating it yields CSVQQGGMNTEAFF.

The chain couples TRBV27 to TRBJ2-5; D call uncertain. TRBJ2-7 explains the end of the DNA better; the J call may be wrong. CDR3 length equals 11 residues. Looked up from germline, CDR1 is MNHEY and CDR2 is SMNVEV (reference sequence). The CDR3 is CASSTPYEQYF. The CDR3 bases are TGTGCCAGCAGCACGCCCTACGAGCAGTACTTC.

The chain carries TRBV7-2 and TRBJ2-7, with 8 positions matching TRBD2. This CDR3 is built from 16 residues. Germline CDR1 SGHTA, CDR2 FQGNSA. V lost 2 bases and J lost 1; bases outside the gene matches: 7. The CDR3 here is CASSLNIAGLSYEQYF. In DNA form, the CDR3 reads TGTGCCAGCAGCTTAAACATAGCGGGGCTTTCCTACGAGCAGTACTTC.

The chain is built from TRBV28 and TRBJ1-2; the D gene is possibly TRBD1 (5 bases). The CDR3 totals 14 residues. The V end was cut by 6 bases, the J end by 8 bases, with 19 bases between. Per the germline V gene, CDR1 is MDHEN and CDR2 is SYDVKM. The DNA of the CDR3 is TGTGCCAGCAGCCTACATCCCAGGGAGGGCGGCTACACCTTC. Amino acids: CASSLHPREGGYTF.

The chain joins TRBV6-5 to TRBJ2-3; TRBD2 agrees at 11 bases. Germline V gene data show CDR1 as MNHEY and CDR2 as SVGAGI. Germline trimming cut 7 bases from V and 6 bases from J; bases unmatched to any gene: 3. The CDR3 has 13 residues. CDR3 DNA: TGTGCCAGCACCGCTAGCGGGGGGGATACGCAGTATTTT. Protein: CASTASGGDTQYF.

The sample holds one count of this clone. This chain connects TRBV7-9 to TRBJ1-5; 7 bases map to TRBD1. CDR1 and CDR2 (germline): SEHNR, FQNEAQ (reference sequence). J was trimmed by 4 bases and V by 5 bases; bases with no gene match: 8. There are 15 residues in the CDR3. CDR3 sequence reads: CASSPAPGGNQPQHF. The CDR3 nucleotides read TGTGCCAGCAGCCCGGCCCCAGGGGGGAATCAGCCCCAGCATTTT.

The chain links TRBV6-5 to TRBJ2-7, with 7 bases matching TRBD1. The V gene's germline CDR1 is MNHEY and CDR2 SVGAGI. V shed 0 bases, J shed 6 bases, and the junction held 5 bases outside the gene matches. There are 14 residues in the CDR3. The CDR3 nucleotides are TGTGCCAGCAGTTACTCGAGGTCAGGGGGCGAGCAGTACTTC. Its translation: CASSYSRSGGEQYF.

There are a few counts of this clone. The rearrangement uses TRBV21-1 and TRBJ2-3; TRBD2, the D gene given by the table, was not confirmed from the DNA. TRBV21-1 is marked as a pseudogene. This CDR3 spans 15 amino acids. CDR3 sequence reads: CASSKVQRGSDTQYF. Written as DNA, the CDR3 is TGTGCCAGCAGCAAAGTTCAGCGGGGATCAGATACGCAGTATTTT.

The chain joins TRBV5-1 to TRBJ2-7; 11 bases agree with TRBD2. The germline CDR1 and CDR2 sequences are SGHRS and YFSETQ. This CDR3 has 16 residues. V trimming: 0 bases; J trimming: 5 bases; junction bases outside the gene matches: 7. The CDR3 region has the DNA TGCGCCAGCAGCTTGGCCCTAGCGGGGGGCCCGGACGAGCAGTACTTC. Its translation is CASSLALAGGPDEQYF.

The V and J genes are TRBV2 and TRBJ2-3; D gene uncertain. Germline CDR1 is SNHLY and CDR2 is FYNNEI. V gave up 5 bases and J gave up 4 bases, with 10 bases separating them. This CDR3 contains 13 residues. The CDR3: CASSTSGSDTQYF. CDR3 coding DNA: TGTGCCAGCAGTACTTCAGGCTCAGATACGCAGTATTTT.

The chain has TRBV6-6 and TRBJ2-7; 8 bases agree with TRBD2. The germline CDR1 and CDR2 sequences are MNHNY and SVGAGI (reference sequence). V lost 5 bases to trimming and J lost 3 bases; unmatched junction nucleotides: 9. CDR3 length: 15 residues. CDR3 in amino acids: CASSTKAGAGYEQYF. The CDR3 nucleotides are TGTGCCAGCAGTACAAAAGCGGGGGCCGGCTACGAGCAGTACTTC.

The chain employs TRBV19 and TRBJ2-1; 10 bases fit TRBD1. The germline gives CDR1 LNHDA, CDR2 SQIVND (reference sequence). V lost 1 base to trimming and J lost 10 bases; unmatched junction nucleotides: 4. The CDR3 length is 14 residues. CDR3: CASSIVGTGVEQFF. The DNA of the CDR3 is TGTGCCAGTAGTATAGTCGGGACAGGGGTCGAGCAGTTCTTC.

This clone was seen a handful of times. The chain joins TRBV9 to TRBJ1-3, with D maybe TRBD1 (5 bases). The CDR3 is made up of 16 amino acids. V lost 0 bases to trimming and J lost 0 bases, with 10 bases between them. Germline CDR1 reads SGDLS; CDR2 reads YYNGEE. CDR3 sequence (DNA): TGTGCCAGCAGCGTAGAGGGGATCCTCTCTGGAAACACCATATATTTT. Its protein product is CASSVEGILSGNTIYF.

This rearrangement joins TRBV6-1 to TRBJ2-1; 11 positions match TRBD2. This CDR3 has 14 amino acids. Germline CDR1 reads MNHNS; CDR2 reads SASEGT. The V and J ends lost 5 bases and 4 bases, in that order; junction bases with no gene match: 1. As DNA, the CDR3 is TGTGCCAGCAGTCTAGCGGGGGGATACAATGAGCAGTTCTTC. It encodes CASSLAGGYNEQFF.

The chain has TRBV7-9 and TRBJ1-4; D is perhaps TRBD1 (5 bases). This CDR3 region has 14 residues. CDR1 and CDR2 (germline): SEHNR, FQNEAQ (reference sequence). Deletions cut 6 bases from V and 5 bases from J, with 13 bases between. CDR3 loop: CASRGGGRNEKLFF. The CDR3, as DNA: TGTGCCAGCAGGGGGGGAGGAAGAAATGAAAAACTGTTTTTT.

The CDR3, as DNA: TGCACCAGCAGCCAAGATCTTTTTTTGGGAGGTAATTCACCCCTCCACTTT. Translated: CTSSQDLFLGGNSPLHF. The J gene is TRBJ1-6, the V gene TRBV1. TRBV1 is a recognized pseudogene. The CDR3 length is 17 residues.

This chain connects TRBV13 to TRBJ2-7; D unresolved. Between the trimmed V and J ends, which lost 5 bases and 0 bases, there was a span of 5 bases. CDR1 PRHDT and CDR2 FYEKMQ come from the germline V gene (reference sequence). This CDR3 contains 12 residues. The CDR3 DNA follows: TGTGCCAGCAGCCTAAGCTCCTACGAGCAGTACTTC. Translation gives CASSLSSYEQYF.

This chain connects TRBV19 to TRBJ1-6; D gene unclear. The CDR3 loop spans 15 amino acids. V was pared by 9 bases and J by 7 bases, with 19 bases between. Germline CDR1 LNHDA, CDR2 SQIVND (reference sequence). The CDR3 reads CASALLHSQNSPLHF. CDR3 sequence (DNA): TGTGCCAGCGCCCTTCTCCACAGTCAGAATTCACCCCTCCACTTT.

This chain uses TRBV6-1 with TRBJ2-7; 7 bases are a match to TRBD1. The germline CDR1 and CDR2 sequences are MNHNS and SASEGT. The CDR3 is made up of 15 amino acids. The V gene end was trimmed by 2 bases and the J gene end by 6 bases; junction bases not matched to a gene: 10. The CDR3 coding sequence is TGTGCCAGCAGTGAAAGTTTGGCAGGGGGTGGCGAGCAGTACTTC. Amino acids: CASSESLAGGGEQYF.

The chain joins TRBV10-3 to TRBJ2-3; 8 bases match TRBD1. CDR1 ENHRY and CDR2 SYGVKD come from the germline V gene. With 3 bases clipped from V and 5 bases from J, the junction kept 7 bases outside the gene matches. The CDR3 is 15 residues long. CDR3 loop: CAISDYRGTGDTQYF. In DNA, the CDR3 is TGTGCCATCAGTGACTACAGGGGGACAGGAGATACGCAGTATTTT.

The chain uses TRBV7-2 and TRBJ2-3; tentative D call: TRBD2 (6 bases). Trimming shortened V by 1 base and J by 0 bases, and 8 bases separated the two germline ends. Germline V lookup: CDR1 SGHTA, CDR2 FQGNSA. CDR3 length equals 15 residues. The CDR3 DNA reads TGTGCCAGCAGCTTAGGGGAGGCTAGCACAGATACGCAGTATTTT. Translation gives CASSLGEASTDTQYF.

The rearrangement links TRBV19 to TRBJ1-2; D unresolved. The length of the CDR3 is 15 residues. Germline CDR1 reads LNHDA; CDR2 reads SQIVND (reference sequence). V lost 5 bases and J 0 bases, leaving 13 bases between the germline ends. CDR3 in amino acids: CASSHRGDSNYGYTF. DNA of the CDR3: TGTGCCAGTAGTCATCGCGGAGATTCTAACTATGGCTACACCTTC.

The chain couples TRBV6-6 to TRBJ1-5; D is possibly TRBD1 (6 bases). Trimming cost V 7 bases and J 6 bases, with 19 bases left between them. Per germline, CDR1 MNHNY and CDR2 SVGAGI (reference sequence). The CDR3 runs 15 residues. This CDR3 is CASNIRDIVLQPQHF. CDR3 DNA sequence: TGTGCCAGCAATATCCGGGACATCGTCCTTCAGCCCCAGCATTTT.

V and J are TRBV15 and TRBJ2-3; maybe TRBD2 (5 bases). There are 20 residues in the CDR3. V was trimmed by 4 bases and J by 1 base, leaving 27 bases between them. CDR1 and CDR2 from the germline V gene are LNHNV and YYDKDF (reference sequence). The CDR3 loop is CATSTGTSTEERQGTDTQYF. Written as DNA, the CDR3 is TGTGCCACCAGCACGGGAACGTCAACCGAAGAGCGGCAAGGCACAGATACGCAGTATTTT.